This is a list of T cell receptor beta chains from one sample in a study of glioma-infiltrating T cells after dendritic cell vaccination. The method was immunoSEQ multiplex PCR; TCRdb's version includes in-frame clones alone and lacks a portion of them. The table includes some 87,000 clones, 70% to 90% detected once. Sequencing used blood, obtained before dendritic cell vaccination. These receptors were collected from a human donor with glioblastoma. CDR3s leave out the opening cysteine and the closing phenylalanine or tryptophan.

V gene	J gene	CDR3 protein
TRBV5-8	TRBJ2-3	ASSLDSQDTQY
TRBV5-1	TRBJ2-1	ASSMGLAGGEQF
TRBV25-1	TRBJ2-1	ASSDSSRQYNEQF
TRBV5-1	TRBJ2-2	ASRRGSQGANTGELF
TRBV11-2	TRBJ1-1	ASSPGMNTEAF
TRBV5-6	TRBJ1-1	ASSPRRWSTEAF
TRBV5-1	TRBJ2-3	ASSTTGTSGFTDTQY
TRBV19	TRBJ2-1	ASSPGGLAGGANEQF
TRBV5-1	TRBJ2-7	ASTLGGGAHYEQY
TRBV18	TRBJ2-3	ASSPDRGQGTDTQY
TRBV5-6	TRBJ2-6	ASIGGLSGANVLT
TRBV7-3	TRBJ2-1	ASKAGGRNEQF
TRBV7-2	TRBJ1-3	ASSLALTGGNTIY
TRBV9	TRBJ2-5	ASSPRGRDRGLETQY
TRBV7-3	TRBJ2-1	ASSSPGLPNNEQF
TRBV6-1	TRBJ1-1	ASSEARGIGAEAF
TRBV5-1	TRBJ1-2	ASSLQGYGYT
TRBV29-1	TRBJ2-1	SVEGTDLYNEQF
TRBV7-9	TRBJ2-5	ASSLTAGGRETQY
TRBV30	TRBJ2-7	AWTGDSYYEQY
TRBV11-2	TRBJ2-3	ASSQYGDTQY
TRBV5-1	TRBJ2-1	ASSLAGTSIYNEQF
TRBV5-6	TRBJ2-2	ASSSQNTGELF
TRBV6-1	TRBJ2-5	ASSAGHKETQY
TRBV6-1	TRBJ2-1	ASSIGQGSYNEQF
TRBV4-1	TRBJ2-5	ASSQVSGGALETQY
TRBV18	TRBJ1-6	ASSSEVDSPLH
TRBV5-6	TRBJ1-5	ASSFGTGGDRNQPQH
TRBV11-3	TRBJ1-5	ASNGVNQPQH
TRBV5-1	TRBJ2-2	ASSPGQGKGELF
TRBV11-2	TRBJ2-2	ASSSWAAGELF
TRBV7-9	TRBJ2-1	ASSLGGAGARL
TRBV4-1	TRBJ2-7	ASSQREEGGSREQY
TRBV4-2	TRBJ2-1	ATRKRAGVPNEQF
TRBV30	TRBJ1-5	AWRHGNSNQPQH
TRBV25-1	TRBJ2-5	ASSGRGETQY
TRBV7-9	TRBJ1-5	ASSSGQGRGQPQH
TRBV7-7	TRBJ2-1	ASSSGGPFRDNEQF
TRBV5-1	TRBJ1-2	ASSSGGLYGYT
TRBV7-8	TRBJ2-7	ASSQGTAPYEQY
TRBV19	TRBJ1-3	ASTYYRETSGNTIY
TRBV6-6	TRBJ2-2	ASLSGGSNTGELF
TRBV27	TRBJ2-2	ASSLGASGSWTGELF
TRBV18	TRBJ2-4	ASSPTADKNIQY
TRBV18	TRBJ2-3	ASSPGQGVTHTQY
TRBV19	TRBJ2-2	ASTRGTAANTGELF
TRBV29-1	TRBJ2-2	SGTSGGNTGELF
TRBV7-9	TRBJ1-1	ASSFPGRQAF
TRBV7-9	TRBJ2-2	ASSLGLAAGELF
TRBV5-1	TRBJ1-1	ASSLTGVGAF
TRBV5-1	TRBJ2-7	ASSLDNYEQY
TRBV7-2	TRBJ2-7	AGRPGGSYEQY
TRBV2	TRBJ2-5	ASSRGGSSGTQY